The next 5 T cell receptor beta chains were all read from a single sample in a study of blood T cell repertoires in COVID-19. Clones were read by immunoSEQ multiplex PCR, and TCRdb kept only the in-frame ones, dropping some. Here the sample spans about 250,000 clones, over 75% being singletons. Material for sequencing was PBMCs or T cells enriched from blood (not recorded which). The receptors here all came from a woman aged 18-29 years who had recovered from COVID-19.

This clone was seen once. The chain carries TRBV12-3 or TRBV12-4 and TRBJ2-3; D call uncertain. The CDR3 has 13 residues. Deletions cut 6 bases from V and 2 bases from J, with 9 bases between. The CDR3 bases are TGTGCCAGCAGCGCAACTTTCACAGATACGCAGTATTTT. Amino acids: CASSATFTDTQYF.

The CDR3 spells CASSERPRGNQPQHF. Written as DNA, the CDR3 is TGCGCCAGCAGTGAGCGTCCTCGGGGGAATCAGCCCCAGCATTTT. The chain uses TRBV10-2 and TRBJ1-5, with D perhaps TRBD1 (5 bases). From germline, CDR1 is WSHSY and CDR2 SAAADI. Trimming pared 2 bases from V and 4 bases from J, leaving 12 bases between. The CDR3 length is 15 residues.

The rearrangement joins TRBV28 to TRBJ1-2, with 7 bases fitting TRBD1. J lost 8 bases, V lost 5 bases, and 11 bases had no gene match. The germline CDR1 and CDR2 sequences are MDHEN and SYDVKM. There are 14 residues in the CDR3. CDR3 sequence reads: CASSVDNRGLGYTF. As DNA, the CDR3 is TGTGCCAGCAGTGTCGATAACAGGGGCCTGGGCTACACCTTC.

This clone was observed a few times. The chain uses TRBV4-2 and TRBJ1-4; TRBD1 matches at 9 bases. The germline CDR1 and CDR2 sequences are LGHNA and YNFKEQ. V gave up 3 bases and J gave up 0 bases; unmatched junction bases: 8. The CDR3 consists of 18 residues. CDR3 sequence: CASSHPGTGLATNEKLFF. The CDR3 DNA is TGTGCCAGCAGCCACCCCGGGACAGGGCTTGCAACTAATGAAAAACTGTTTTTT.

This chain joins TRBV12-3 or TRBV12-4 and TRBJ2-7; 8 nucleotides align to TRBD1. The CDR3 length is 13 residues. The junction had 2 bases not matched to a gene; V was cut back by 5 bases and J by 2 bases. Written as DNA, the CDR3 is TGTGCCAGCAGTCGGGACAGGACCTACGAGCAGTACTTC. As protein: CASSRDRTYEQYF.